Each of the 13 T cell receptor beta chains below was sequenced from the same sample in a study of STAT5B mutations in CD4+ large granular lymphocyte leukemia. Some clones are missing from TCRdb's copy, which holds only in-frame ones; the method was immunoSEQ multiplex PCR. The sample lists more than 30,000 clones, about 91% occurring once. The specimen sequenced was CD4+ T cells from blood buffy coats. These receptors all stem from a human donor in good health.

V usage is TRBV5-6 and J usage is TRBJ1-2; 7 nucleotides agree with TRBD1. The germline CDR1 and CDR2 sequences are SGHDT and YYEEEE. CDR3 length: 13 amino acids. J lost 1 base, V lost 7 bases, and 4 bases had no gene match. The CDR3 region is CASERDSNYGYTF. In DNA, the CDR3 is TGTGCCAGCGAGAGGGACAGTAACTATGGCTACACCTTC.

The V call is TRBV7-2, the J call TRBJ2-1; 7 bases match TRBD2. CDR3 length: 17 residues. Unmatched junction bases numbered 11, after V lost 1 base and J lost 5 bases. Germline V gene data show CDR1 as SGHTA and CDR2 as FQGNSA. DNA of the CDR3: TGTGCCAGCAGCTTAGTGGCCAAAGCGGGGCCCGACAATGAGCAGTTCTTC. It yields the protein CASSLVAKAGPDNEQFF.

The gene calls are TRBV10-3 and TRBJ1-3, with a weak D call TRBD1 (5 bases). Between the trimmed V and J ends, which lost 1 base and 0 bases, there was a span of 10 bases. CDR3 size: 16 residues. The germline V gene has CDR1 ENHRY and CDR2 SYGVKD. In nucleotides, the CDR3 is TGTGCCATCAGTGAGTTCGGGACCCGCTCTGGAAACACCATATATTTT. Its protein is CAISEFGTRSGNTIYF.

This rearrangement joins TRBV13 to TRBJ1-1; D remains unclear. This CDR3 is 13 amino acids long. Trimming removed 7 bases from V and 5 bases from J, with 14 bases in between. Germline assignment: CDR1 PRHDT and CDR2 FYEKMQ (reference sequence). The CDR3 nucleotides read TGTGCCAGCATCCGTAGGTTAGAGACTGAAGCTTTCTTT. This gives the protein CASIRRLETEAFF.

The chain uses TRBV4-2 and TRBJ2-7; TRBD2 matches at 11 bases. J lost 3 bases, V lost 2 bases, and 9 bases had no gene match. CDR3 length equals 17 residues. CDR1 and CDR2 (germline): LGHNA, YNFKEQ. The CDR3 region has the DNA TGTGCCAGCAGCCAACGTAGCGGGAGGGACACCTTCTACGAGCAGTACTTC. Its translation is CASSQRSGRDTFYEQYF.

The V and J genes are TRBV6-7 and TRBJ1-1; D is unclear. TRBV6-7 is an ORF, and what it does is uncertain. This CDR3 is 14 amino acids long. The V gene lost 8 bases and the J gene lost 1 base, with 14 bases spanning the gap. CDR3 DNA sequence: TGTGCCAGCCGACGAACCCGGGGGAACACTGAAGCTTTCTTT. This gives the protein CASRRTRGNTEAFF.

In nucleotides, the CDR3 is TGTGCCAGCTCACCAGGGAATAGGGATCAGCCCCAGCATTTT. As protein: CASSPGNRDQPQHF. J is TRBJ1-5 and V is TRBV18; D unresolved. Per the germline V gene, CDR1 is KGHSH and CDR2 is LQKENI. V gave up 2 bases and J gave up 5 bases, with 10 bases separating them. The CDR3 loop spans 14 amino acids.

This sequence joins TRBV6-1 and TRBJ2-1; D remains ambiguous. V was cut by 6 bases and J by 12 bases, with 9 bases left in between. The CDR3 runs 10 residues. Germline loops: CDR1 MNHNS, CDR2 SASEGT. This CDR3 reads CASSDLTQFF. The DNA for the CDR3 is TGTGCCAGCAGCGACCTGACGCAGTTCTTC.

The V gene is TRBV30, the J gene TRBJ2-3; weak D call: TRBD1 (6 bases). There are 12 residues in the CDR3. The V end was cut by 5 bases, the J end by 6 bases, with 12 bases between. Germline V gene data show CDR1 as GTSNPN and CDR2 as SVGIG (reference sequence). CDR3 in DNA: TGTGCCTGGGAAGGGGGTATGGATACGCAGTATTTT. Its translation is CAWEGGMDTQYF.

The chain has TRBV5-8 and TRBJ2-3; weak D call: TRBD2 (6 bases). The V and J ends lost 4 bases and 2 bases respectively, with 11 bases between them. The CDR3 spans 14 residues. Germline loops: CDR1 SGHTS, CDR2 YDEGEE. CDR3 region: CASSNAGFTDTQYF. The CDR3 DNA is TGTGCCAGCAGCAATGCGGGGTTCACAGATACGCAGTATTTT.

The rearrangement links TRBV9 to TRBJ2-2; weak D call: TRBD2 (5 bases). V lost 4 bases, J lost 3 bases, and 16 bases lay in between. This CDR3 spans 16 amino acids. Germline CDR1 and CDR2: SGDLS and YYNGEE. The CDR3 nucleotides read TGTGCCAGCAGCCCCAGAGGTAGCGCCTACACCGGGGAGCTGTTTTTT. Its protein product is CASSPRGSAYTGELFF.

This sequence joins TRBV7-4 and TRBJ2-3; D not resolved. Per the germline V gene, CDR1 is SGHVT and CDR2 is SQSDAQ. V was cut by 0 bases and J by 0 bases, with 10 bases left in between. The CDR3 extends over 16 amino acids. The CDR3 bases are TGTGCCAGCAGCTTAGCACCCTCCCCTAGCACAGATACGCAGTATTTT. Amino acid sequence: CASSLAPSPSTDTQYF.

This clone appeared once. The rearrangement links TRBV9 to TRBJ2-6; a possible D gene is TRBD2 (6 bases). The length of the CDR3 is 16 residues. V gave up 4 bases and J gave up 4 bases, with 15 bases separating them. Germline CDR1 SGDLS, CDR2 YYNGEE. CDR3 residues: CASSPWGVDGANVLTF. The CDR3 DNA sequence: TGTGCCAGCAGCCCCTGGGGGGTAGACGGGGCCAACGTCCTGACTTTC.